Sequencing of this TCR beta chain was carried out in a study of beta chain features in type 1 diabetes (dated 2018 in TCRdb). In terms of the full investigation: Mean age, gender distribution, total cell number and subset yield did not differ between patients and healthy donors. A total of around 100 million sorted cells were examined across all samples, and RNA yield correlated strongly with the number of cells per subset. The study compared TCRB repertoires of sorted circulating CD4+ T cell subsets between recently diagnosed type 1 diabetes patients and matched healthy donors. Naive and central memory subsets were obtained from all 30 or so donors, but regulatory and stem cell-like memory subsets were isolated from only 8 patients and about 8 healthy donors.

A single peripheral blood draw of approximately 120 mL on average was collected from each donor into heparinised tubes. Naive, central memory, regulatory and stem cell-like memory CD4+ T cells were sorted on a BD FACSAria II using a panel including CD45RO, CCR7, CD25, CD127, CD95 and CD27. Purity was above 95% for every sorted population. Right away, PBMCs were isolated by Lymphoprep density gradient centrifugation and were stained directly, with no culture step. So that batch effects would be minimized, each experiment stained and sorted samples in pairs, pairing one healthy donor with one patient. The CDR3 sequence holds 16 residues, the cysteine and phenylalanine included. CDR3 DNA only is kept here, 48 bases in frame from base 1. Looking up the germline V gene yields CDR1 MGHRA and CDR2 YSYEKL. V lost 3 bases and J lost 2 bases; the stretch between them is 15 bases long. There are a few counts of this clone. Its cognate antigen has yet to be identified. No quality values exist for individual bases; no much larger clone is one base distant.

What the work shows at the level of the full study, not this receptor alone: Naive, central memory and regulatory TCRB repertoires appeared more similar among patients than among healthy donors. Type 1 diabetes patients showed a moderate but significant shortening of TCRB CDR3 length in all four CD4+ subsets. Shorter templates might be favored by PCR, yet because patient and control samples were amplified and corrected together, any such skew would affect both groups equally. HLA sub-analyses involved small numbers of individuals, so any influence of HLA type on TCRB rearrangement remained unresolved. Because cDNA was sequenced instead of genomic DNA, highly expressing activated cells could be over-represented, though the groups showed no difference in activation or CD3 levels. Patients with type 1 diabetes made fewer insertions and deleted more nucleotides at VDJ recombination sites, implying thymic rearrangement abnormalities.

The entire amount of isolated RNA was reverse transcribed using the High Capacity cDNA Reverse Transcription Kit, so the sequenced TCRB transcripts were expressed ones. Deep immunoSEQ sequencing was applied to naive, central memory and regulatory T cell samples, giving an average of around 4 million total reads per sample. Sorted cells were lysed in RLT buffer, and RNA was extracted using DNase-treated RNeasy Micro or Mini kits according to cell number. Each cell subset was processed on its own to prevent cross-contamination, while patient and healthy donor samples were processed together. The immunoSEQ multiplex PCR was used to amplify TCRB sequences from cDNA, yielding 87-bp fragments that span the CDR3 region. Sequencing of the amplicons was done on the Illumina HiSeq platform. As for how the authors treated the data: Synthetic template baselines were used to correct PCR bias computationally, reads within Hamming distance 2 were collapsed, and singletons that could not be merged were discarded. By aligning reads against IMGT, V, D and J genes, CDR3 length, and insertions or deletions at six rearrangement sites were assigned. Within each subset, clonotype counts were normalized to sorted cell number, and only after that were true diversity and Gini coefficients computed with the tcR R package. The overlap coefficient, calculated on TCRB nucleotide sequences, was used to measure repertoire sharing. Out-of-frame TCRB sequences from naive cells were analyzed as a proxy for the pre-selection repertoire. This is the immuneACCESS table as TCRdb keeps it, with only in-frame sequences that have V and J called. A part of the clones is gone; compared with another copy, unresolved V genes explain less than half, and the rest is unexplained. V and J calls and clone size are given by that table; D and trimming were obtained from the DNA. The sample yields about 150,000 clones; 8% to 13% were counted once. The ten largest clones take up approximately 1.3% of the sample.

The V and J segments used are TRBV4-1 and TRBJ2-3; the D gene is perhaps TRBD1, on 6 matching bases. The TCR originated in a man aged 18-30 years in good health. The sample comprised naive CD4+ T cells from blood. The cell subset or site label of this sample denotes: true naive CD4+ T cells. The DNA sequence is as follows: TGCGCCAGCAGCCAGCTGGGGCAGGGGAACACAGATACGCAGTATTTT. Its protein reads: CASSQLGQGNTDTQYF.